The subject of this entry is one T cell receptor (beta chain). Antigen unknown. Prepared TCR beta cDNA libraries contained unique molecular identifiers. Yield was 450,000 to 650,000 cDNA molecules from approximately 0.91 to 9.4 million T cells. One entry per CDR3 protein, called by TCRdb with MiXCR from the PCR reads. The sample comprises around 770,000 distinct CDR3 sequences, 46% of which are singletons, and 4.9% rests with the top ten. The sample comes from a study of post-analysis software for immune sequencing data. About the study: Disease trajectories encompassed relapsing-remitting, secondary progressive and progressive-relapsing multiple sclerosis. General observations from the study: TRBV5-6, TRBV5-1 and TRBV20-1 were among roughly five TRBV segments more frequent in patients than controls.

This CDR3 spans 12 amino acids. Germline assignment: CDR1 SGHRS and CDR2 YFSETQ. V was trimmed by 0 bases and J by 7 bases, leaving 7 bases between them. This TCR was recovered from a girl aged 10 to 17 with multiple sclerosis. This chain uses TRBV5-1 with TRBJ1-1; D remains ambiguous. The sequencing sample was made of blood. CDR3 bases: TGCGCCAGCAGCTTGGAGGATAATGAAGCTTTCTTT. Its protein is CASSLEDNEAFF.